Listed here is a single T cell receptor beta chain. Its cognate antigen is unknown. The data derive from a study of early stage breast cancer tumors. Each sample had two DNA replicates, about 0.47 ug blood or 1.5 ug tissue. The assay was immunoSEQ multiplex PCR, and TCRdb's table has in-frame clones only and misses some. The sample has 20,000 to 30,000 clones; about 70% are singletons. Study-wide results and limits: Compared with adjacent normal breast tissue, tumors showed roughly 2.5-fold greater T cell density and higher clonality.

CDR3 length equals 17 residues. The germline V gene encodes CDR1 SGDLS and CDR2 YYNGEE. V was pared by 0 bases and J by 8 bases, with 23 bases between. V and J are TRBV9 and TRBJ1-2; TRBD1 might be the D (6 bases). The receptor comes from a person between 55 and 70 years old with breast cancer. The sample taken for sequencing was breast tumor tissue. The CDR3 region has the DNA TGTGCCAGCAGCGTAGACCCCTCCTCAACCGGGACATTGGGCTACACCTTC. Translated, it gives CASSVDPSSTGTLGYTF.